What follows is one T cell receptor beta chain and its context. No cognate antigen has been identified for it. No quality values exist for individual bases; no much larger clone is one base distant. This sample is drawn from a study of OX40 agonist ivuxolimab in advanced cancers. Notes on the research overall: The costimulatory receptor OX40 (CD134) was targeted by ivuxolimab, a fully human IgG2 agonistic monoclonal antibody. Intravenous ivuxolimab was administered to patients every 2 weeks at six dose levels: 0.01, 0.1, 0.3, 1.5, 3 and 10 mg/kg. Among the roughly 54 dose-escalation patients, approximately 20 had hepatocellular carcinoma, around 15 melanoma, 9 renal cell carcinoma and 9 head and neck cancer. The dose-escalation cohort was approximately 83% male with a mean age of approximately 60 years, ranging from roughly 23 to 90. Prior anti-PD-1, anti-PD-L1 or anti-CTLA-4 therapy was permitted, and checkpoint inhibitors had been received by 30% to 40% of dose-escalation patients. Partial responses occurred in three dose-escalation patients: two with cutaneous melanoma and one with hepatocellular carcinoma. Peripheral TCRbeta sequencing was intended to test whether TCR sequence diversity was altered and clonal T-cell expansion was caused by ivuxolimab. The monotherapy dose-escalation portion (N ≈ 50 patients) of the phase I ivuxolimab trial is reported in the paper. Results the study describes overall, beyond this receptor: Clonal expansion of both CD4+ and CD8+ blood T cells was observed from baseline to week 6 at doses 0.1 to 3.0 mg/kg. The antigen specificity of the peripheral T cells that underwent clonal expansion was not determined. After ivuxolimab, expanded clones were on average more numerous among CD8+ T cells than among CD4+ T cells. Low levels of normalized T-cell clonal expansion were also shown by some nonresponding patients. Partial responders in the 0.1-3.0 mg/kg groups had among the lowest normalized peripheral clonal expansion, especially among CD8+ T cells.

Genomic DNA was extracted from sorted cells for sequencing of the TCRbeta CDR3 region. The immunoSEQ Assay was used to sequence the TCRbeta CDR3 regions. TCRdb limited this immuneACCESS table to in-frame rearrangements with V and J called. A share of clones is missing; checked studies link under half to unresolved V genes, and the rest is unexplained. The sample yields roughly 77,000 clones; around 85% were counted once. Roughly 4.9% of the sample is in the top ten clones. Patients with autoimmune disease history or receiving systemic immunosuppression were excluded from the trial. Peripheral blood for TCR sequencing was collected from all dose cohorts at baseline, on cycle 4 day 1, and on cycle 7 day 1. The samples were drawn from a first-in-human, open-label, multicenter phase I dose-escalation trial of ivuxolimab. Adults with locally advanced or metastatic head and neck squamous cell, hepatocellular, melanoma or renal cell carcinoma were enrolled in the trial. Before TCR sequencing, CD4+ and CD8+ T cells were separately sorted from peripheral blood.

The germline V and J ends show losses of 4 bases and 6 bases respectively, and no gene match explains 4 bases of the junction. The CDR3 contains 13 residues, cysteine and phenylalanine counted. The DNA shown is the 39-base CDR3, in frame from base 1. The germline V gene yields SGHRS for CDR1 and YFSETQ for CDR2. The rearrangement combines TRBV5-1 with TRBJ2-7; a stretch of 10 junction bases matches TRBD1. This sequence originates from an adult with an advanced solid tumor such as melanoma, head and neck, liver or kidney cancer. The specimen comprised CD4+ or CD8+ T cells sorted from blood, sampled in a trial of the OX40 agonist ivuxolimab. In nucleotide form, the sequence is TGCGCCAGCAGCCAAAGGACAGGGGGCGAGCAGTACTTC. Its protein product is CASSQRTGGEQYF.